This entry lists 15 T cell receptor beta chains sequenced from one sample in a study of blood T cells in healthy people across ages. Next came a second PCR, run for about 6 to 11 cycles, which used a sample-barcoded 5' primer along with a J-beta primer mix. TCRdb re-called the 5' RACE reads through MiXCR, storing one row per CDR3 protein. The data hold over 1,200,000 distinct CDR3 sequences, with 55% to 75% observed a single time. Sequenced input: blood. The receptors derive from a young man in good health.

The chain employs TRBV12-3 or TRBV12-4 and TRBJ2-1; a possible D gene is TRBD1 (5 bases). The closer fit of TRBJ2-7 to the DNA end suggests the J call may be wrong. The CDR3 runs 13 residues. The CDR3 nucleotides read TGTGCCAGCAGTTTAGTTAAGGACAATGAGCAGTACTTC. It encodes CASSLVKDNEQYF.

This clonotype occurred once. The genes are TRBV14 and TRBJ2-7, with TRBD1 as a possible D gene (5 bases). The CDR3 contains 12 residues. Trimming left V 6 bases short and J 2 bases short, with 8 bases between. Germline V gene sequence: CDR1 SGHDN, CDR2 FVKESK. The CDR3 DNA reads TGTGCCAGCAGACAGGATACCTACGAGCAGTACTTC. Translation: CASRQDTYEQYF.

The chain has TRBV7-9 and TRBJ2-1, with D possibly being TRBD2 (7 bases). Per germline, CDR1 SEHNR and CDR2 FQNEAQ (reference sequence). This CDR3 is 20 amino acids long. Trimming shortened V by 0 bases and J by 3 bases, and 24 bases separated the two germline ends. The CDR3 DNA sequence: TGTGCCAGCAGCTTAGCGCGGCTGTCCGGGGGGCCGCCCCACTACAATGAGCAGTTCTTC. Amino acids: CASSLARLSGGPPHYNEQFF.

The V and J genes are TRBV27 and TRBJ2-7; 7 bases map to TRBD1. V trimming: 9 bases; J trimming: 0 bases; junction bases outside the gene matches: 11. Germline-derived CDR1 and CDR2 are MNHEY and SMNVEV (reference sequence). CDR3 size: 15 residues. CDR3 sequence reads: CASGEGQSSSYEQYF. For the CDR3, the DNA is TGTGCCAGTGGAGAGGGACAGTCGAGCTCCTACGAGCAGTACTTC.

This chain links TRBV2 with TRBJ1-6; D unclear. Between the trimmed V and J ends, which lost 4 bases and 5 bases, there was a span of 9 bases. The CDR3 consists of 14 residues. Germline values: CDR1 SNHLY, CDR2 FYNNEI. The CDR3 sequence is CASSARDDNSPLHF. CDR3 nucleotide sequence: TGTGCCAGCAGTGCCCGGGATGATAATTCACCCCTCCACTTT.

The chain uses TRBV14 and TRBJ2-7; 14 bases fit TRBD2. The V gene end was trimmed by 1 base and the J gene end by 6 bases; junction bases not matched to a gene: 5. The CDR3 length is 16 residues. The germline V gene encodes CDR1 SGHDN and CDR2 FVKESK. The CDR3 DNA reads TGTGCCAGCAGCCAAGTTGGACTAGCGGGAGGCTCCGAGCAGTACTTC. Translation: CASSQVGLAGGSEQYF.

The chain employs TRBV6-5 and TRBJ1-1; tentative D call: TRBD1 (5 bases). There are 14 residues in the CDR3. The V gene lost 5 bases and the J gene lost 1 base, with 11 bases spanning the gap. Looked up from germline, CDR1 is MNHEY and CDR2 is SVGAGI. Here the CDR3 DNA reads TGTGCCAGCAGTCGAGGGGCCTGGAACACTGAAGCTTTCTTT. It translates to CASSRGAWNTEAFF.

This clonotype was observed a handful of times. The CDR3 nucleotides read TGTGCCAGCAGTGAAGGGGAGAACACTGAAGCTTTCTTT. It yields the protein CASSEGENTEAFF. The J gene is TRBJ1-1, the V gene TRBV6-4; TRBD1 might be the D (5 bases). Germline CDR1 and CDR2: MRHNA and SNTAGT. The V gene lost 3 bases and the J gene lost 1 base, with 6 bases spanning the gap. This CDR3 contains 13 residues.

V and J are TRBV20-1 and TRBJ2-7; the D is unclear. The germline gives CDR1 DFQATT, CDR2 SNEGSKA (reference sequence). Trimming pared 6 bases from V and 1 base from J, leaving 10 bases between. The CDR3 runs to 12 residues. The CDR3 is CSAEELSYEQYF. The DNA for the CDR3 is TGCAGTGCCGAGGAACTGTCCTACGAGCAGTACTTC.

The rearrangement links TRBV6-5 to TRBJ2-4; D possibly uses TRBD1 or TRBD2 (5 bases each). The DNA matches TRBJ2-7 better at its end, which makes the J call doubtful. Germline V gene sequence: CDR1 MNHEY, CDR2 SVGAGI. There are 15 residues in the CDR3. CDR3 bases: TGTGCCAGCAGTTACGTCGGGGCGGCATCTACCGAGCAGTACTTC. Translating gives CASSYVGAASTEQYF.

A remark on this clonotype: One junction end disagrees with the germline gene, perhaps due to a read error. The DNA for the CDR3 is TGTGCCAGCAGCTCCCGGACAGTTGGGACTGGAGCTTTCTTT. This sequence encodes CASSSRTVGTGAFF. The chain recombines TRBV7-9 with TRBJ1-1; D perhaps matches TRBD1 (6 bases). The germline CDR1 and CDR2 sequences are SEHNR and FQNEAQ (reference sequence). The CDR3 sequence is 14 residues long.

This clonotype appeared a few times. V is TRBV11-2 and J is TRBJ1-2; a possible D gene is TRBD1 (6 bases). Germline V gives CDR1 SGHAT, CDR2 FQNNGV. Trimming took 3 bases from V and 6 from J, leaving 11 bases between them. The CDR3 sequence is 13 residues long. The CDR3 is CASSFTGRDGYTF. The CDR3 region has the DNA TGTGCCAGCAGCTTCACAGGGAGGGATGGCTACACCTTC. Full variable domain (missing parts from reference TRBV11-2 and TRBJ1-2): EAGVAQSPRYKIIEKRQSVAFWCNPISGHATLYWYQQILGQGPKLLIQFQNNGVVDDSQLPKDRFSAERLKGVDSTLKIQPAKLEDSAVYLCASSFTGRDGYTFGSGTRLTVV.

The chain uses TRBV27 and TRBJ1-2; D might be TRBD1 (6 bases). Germline assignment: CDR1 MNHEY and CDR2 SMNVEV (reference sequence). Trimming left V 5 bases short and J 5 bases short, with 12 bases between. The CDR3 spans 13 residues. The CDR3, as DNA: TGTGCCAGCAGTAGCGGGACACAATATGGCTACACCTTC. This translates into CASSSGTQYGYTF.

Concerning this clonotype itself: At one end, the junction sequence differs from germline, possibly due to a read error. The V and J genes are TRBV2 and TRBJ2-3, with no clear D. Germline CDR1 reads SNHLY; CDR2 reads FYNNEI. The CDR3 has 15 residues. The CDR3: CASSELVGLTDAQYF. The CDR3 region has the DNA TGTGCCAGCAGTGAATTAGTGGGCTTAACAGATGCGCAGTATTTT.

The chain is built from TRBV6-2 or TRBV6-3 and TRBJ2-7; the D gene is possibly TRBD2 (5 bases). This CDR3 is built from 14 residues. Per the germline V gene, CDR1 is MNHEY and CDR2 is SVGEGT. V lost 6 bases and J 4 bases, leaving 16 bases between the germline ends. CDR3 coding DNA: TGTGCCAGCAGCACCGGGATCACTTTTTACGAGCAGTACTTC. The encoded protein is CASSTGITFYEQYF.